These T cell receptor beta chains were read from a single sample in a study of CD8+CD57+ T cells in acquired aplastic anemia. A single record per CDR3 protein comes from TCRdb applying MiXCR to the reads. The table lists about 95,000 distinct CDR3 sequences, around two thirds of them singletons, with 55% to 65% in the top ten. Sequences were obtained from sorted CD4+, CD8+, or CD8+CD57+ T cells (not recorded which) from PBMCs. The receptors originated from a human donor with aplastic anemia. The CDR3 runs from the conserved cysteine through the conserved F or W. Each record gives: CDR3 protein, CDR3 DNA, V gene, D gene, clone size, J gene. D genes are given only for firm matches. Size is omitted from some rows. Given values are once, few, many or a class for expanded clones.

CASSTWTSGSRTDTQYF	TGTGCCAGCAGCACCTGGACTAGCGGGAGTCGCACAGATACGCAGTATTTT	TRBV11-1	TRBD2	-	TRBJ2-3
CASSFSYRVRTEAFF	TGCGCCAGCAGCTTCTCCTATCGGGTGCGCACTGAAGCTTTCTTT	TRBV5-1	-	-	TRBJ1-1
CASSSRGGGQPQHF	TGTGCCAGCAGCTCACGCGGGGGGGGACAGCCCCAGCATTTT	TRBV7-2	-	once	TRBJ1-5
CASSDDPSSTDTQYF	TGTGCCAGCAGTGATGATCCTTCTAGCACAGATACGCAGTATTTT	TRBV6-4	-	-	TRBJ2-3
CASSLGTRAEQYF	TGTGCCAGCAGCTTAGGCACTAGGGCCGAGCAGTACTTC	TRBV11-2	-	-	TRBJ2-7
CASSQEGSGRRQFF	TGCGCCAGCAGCCAGGAGGGCAGCGGGAGGCGGCAGTTCTTC	TRBV4-3	TRBD2	-	TRBJ2-1
CASSADSNQPQHF	TGCGCCAGCAGTGCAGATAGCAATCAGCCCCAGCATTTT	TRBV5-1	-	-	TRBJ1-5
CAIRGDTEAFF	TGTGCCATCAGAGGGGACACTGAAGCTTTCTTT	TRBV10-3	-	-	TRBJ1-1
CATSRVLAGANEQFF	TGTGCCACCAGCAGAGTACTAGCGGGGGCCAATGAGCAGTTCTTC	TRBV15	TRBD2	-	TRBJ2-1
CASSQAKGRTEAFF	TGCGCCAGCAGCCAAGCGAAGGGTAGGACTGAAGCTTTCTTT	TRBV4-1	-	many	TRBJ1-1
CASSLASGVNSPLHF	TGTGCCAGCAGCTTAGCAAGCGGGGTTAATTCACCCCTCCACTTT	TRBV7-9	-	-	TRBJ1-6
CASIEPGAYEQYF	TGCGCCAGCATAGAACCGGGGGCCTACGAGCAGTACTTC	TRBV10-1	-	few	TRBJ2-7
CASSLATGTGNTEAFF	TGTGCCAGCAGCTTAGCCACCGGGACAGGGAACACTGAAGCTTTCTTT	TRBV7-8	TRBD1	once	TRBJ1-1
CAISDTGTGGGGYTF	TGTGCCATCAGTGACACCGGGACAGGGGGCGGAGGCTACACCTTC	TRBV10-3	TRBD1	-	TRBJ1-2
CSVGLTAYTDTQYF	TGCAGCGTTGGACTTACCGCTTACACAGATACGCAGTATTTT	TRBV29-1	-	few	TRBJ2-3
CATSDHRKLNEQFF	TGTGCCACCAGTGACCACAGAAAACTCAATGAGCAGTTCTTC	TRBV24-1	-	-	TRBJ2-1